What follows are 12 T cell receptor beta chains derived from one specimen sequenced in a study of CD8+ T cells in alopecia areata. Treatment here: oral pan-JAK inhibitor, 5-10 mg twice daily. Extracted RNA was reverse transcribed, and the resulting cDNA served as sequencing template. The data were produced by immunoSEQ multiplex PCR, yet TCRdb's version contains in-frame clones alone and is incomplete. The sample has over 250,000 clones; 60% are singletons. The material sequenced was CD4+ T cells sorted from blood, taken at week 52, from a patient treated with tofacitinib. Receptor source: a human donor with alopecia areata.

The J gene is TRBJ1-5, the V gene TRBV19; D is undetermined. The CDR3 has 15 residues. The germline V and J ends were trimmed by 3 bases and 4 bases, with 13 bases remaining between them. Germline values: CDR1 LNHDA, CDR2 SQIVND (reference sequence). In DNA, the CDR3 is TGTGCCAGTAGTATGTCCCGGGTTGGTAATCAGCCCCAGCATTTT. Its protein is CASSMSRVGNQPQHF.

The V call is TRBV4-3, the J call TRBJ2-1, with D perhaps TRBD2 (5 bases). Between the trimmed V and J ends, which lost 0 bases and 0 bases, there was a span of 12 bases. The CDR3 runs 17 residues. Germline loops: CDR1 LGHNA, CDR2 YSLEER. The CDR3, as DNA: TGCGCCAGCAGCCAAGATCATGTGGGGAGCTCCTACAATGAGCAGTTCTTC. It encodes CASSQDHVGSSYNEQFF.

This clone was seen more than once but under ten times. J is TRBJ2-5 and V is TRBV7-2, with D uncertain. CDR1 is SGHTA, CDR2 FQGNSA, per germline. This CDR3 region has 13 residues. With 5 bases removed from V and 1 base from J, the gap between germline ends came to 8 bases. The CDR3 loop is CASSGPSQETQYF. CDR3 nucleotides: TGTGCCAGCAGCGGACCTTCCCAAGAGACCCAGTACTTC. The full variable domain, its missing parts supplied by reference TRBV7-2 and TRBJ2-5, is GAGVSQSPSNKVTEKGKDVELRCDPISGHTALYWYRQSLGQGLEFLIYFQGNSAPDKSGLPSDRFSAERTGGSVSTLTIQRTQQEDSAVYLCASSGPSQETQYFGPGTRLLVL.

This rearrangement joins TRBV12-5 to TRBJ2-1; TRBD2 might be the D (6 bases). CDR1 and CDR2 (germline): LGHNT, FRNRAP. V lost 7 bases and J 10 bases, leaving 11 bases between the germline ends. The length of the CDR3 is 11 residues. CDR3 in amino acids: CASAWGEEQFF. In nucleotides, the CDR3 is TGTGCTAGTGCTTGGGGGGAGGAGCAGTTCTTC.

The chain couples TRBV5-4 to TRBJ2-5; D remains ambiguous. CDR1 is SGHNT, CDR2 YYREEE, per germline (reference sequence). V lost 4 bases and J 0 bases, leaving 13 bases between the germline ends. This CDR3 region has 15 residues. The CDR3, as DNA: TGTGCCAGCAGCCGAGAAAGGCCGTACCAAGAGACCCAGTACTTC. This encodes CASSRERPYQETQYF.

About this clone itself: This same CDR3 is encoded by further DNA sequences in the sample. The chain combines TRBV6-5 with TRBJ2-3, with D unresolved. V lost 5 bases to trimming and J lost 0 bases, with 3 bases between them. Germline V gene data show CDR1 as MNHEY and CDR2 as SVGAGI. The CDR3 covers 12 residues. CDR3 loop: CASSDSTDTQYF. DNA for the CDR3: TGTGCCAGCAGTGACAGCACAGATACGCAGTATTTT.

The chain has TRBV9 and TRBJ2-3; the D gene is possibly TRBD1 (6 bases). The CDR3 length is 14 residues. The germline V and J ends were trimmed by 6 bases and 0 bases, with 11 bases remaining between them. Germline V gives CDR1 SGDLS, CDR2 YYNGEE. The CDR3 is CASTTQGSTDTQYF. The CDR3 DNA is TGTGCCAGCACCACACAGGGCAGCACAGATACGCAGTATTTT.

The chain recombines TRBV6-5 with TRBJ1-6; D remains unclear. The V end lost 2 bases, the J end lost 15 bases, and 17 bases lay between the germline ends. This CDR3 has 14 residues. Germline values: CDR1 MNHEY, CDR2 SVGAGI. The DNA for the CDR3 is TGTGCCAGCAGTTACCGGCAGGCCCTGACGGGCCTCCACTTT. It yields the protein CASSYRQALTGLHF.

The chain joins TRBV29-1 to TRBJ1-1, with D uncertain. Looked up from germline, CDR1 is SQVTM and CDR2 is ANQGSEA. V lost 7 bases and J lost 10, with 13 bases in between. This CDR3 is 10 amino acids long. The CDR3 bases are TGCAGCGGTGGACGAGATCGAGCTTTCTTT. Translation gives CSGGRDRAFF.

This chain uses TRBV27 with TRBJ1-2; D may be TRBD1 (5 bases). Trimming left V 4 bases short and J 5 bases short, with 20 bases between. This CDR3 contains 16 residues. Germline values: CDR1 MNHEY, CDR2 SMNVEV (reference sequence). In nucleotides, the CDR3 is TGTGCCAGCAGTTCAATTATCGGACGGGACTTTTATGGCTACACCTTC. Encoded protein: CASSSIIGRDFYGYTF.

The J gene is TRBJ2-5, the V gene TRBV7-8; the D call may be TRBD1 or TRBD2 (5 bases each). The V gene's germline CDR1 is SGHVS and CDR2 FQNEAQ. The length of the CDR3 is 18 residues. The V end lost 0 bases, the J end lost 2 bases, and 19 bases lay between the germline ends. The CDR3 sequence is CASSLAFGQGPQQETQYF. As DNA, the CDR3 is TGTGCCAGCAGCTTAGCGTTCGGCCAGGGACCTCAACAAGAGACCCAGTACTTC.

The J gene is TRBJ1-1, the V gene TRBV2, with D possibly matching TRBD1 (5 bases). The germline gives CDR1 SNHLY, CDR2 FYNNEI. The ends were cut back, 4 bases at V and 7 bases at J, with 28 bases in the middle. There are 18 residues in the CDR3. For the CDR3, the DNA is TGTGCCAGCAGTGCCTTCACCTTCCAGCCGGTTTGGGGGGGTGAAGCTTTCTTT. Amino acids: CASSAFTFQPVWGGEAFF.